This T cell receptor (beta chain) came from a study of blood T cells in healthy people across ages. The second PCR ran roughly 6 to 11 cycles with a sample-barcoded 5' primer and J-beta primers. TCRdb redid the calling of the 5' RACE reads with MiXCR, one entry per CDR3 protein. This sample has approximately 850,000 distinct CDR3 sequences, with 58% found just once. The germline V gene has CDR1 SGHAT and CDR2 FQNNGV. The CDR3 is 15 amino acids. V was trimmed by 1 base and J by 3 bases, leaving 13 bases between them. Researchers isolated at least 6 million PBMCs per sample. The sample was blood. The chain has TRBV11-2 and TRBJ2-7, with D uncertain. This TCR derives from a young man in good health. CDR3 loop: CASSLGLVGFYEQYF. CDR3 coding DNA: TGTGCCAGCAGCTTAGGCTTAGTCGGATTCTACGAGCAGTACTTC.